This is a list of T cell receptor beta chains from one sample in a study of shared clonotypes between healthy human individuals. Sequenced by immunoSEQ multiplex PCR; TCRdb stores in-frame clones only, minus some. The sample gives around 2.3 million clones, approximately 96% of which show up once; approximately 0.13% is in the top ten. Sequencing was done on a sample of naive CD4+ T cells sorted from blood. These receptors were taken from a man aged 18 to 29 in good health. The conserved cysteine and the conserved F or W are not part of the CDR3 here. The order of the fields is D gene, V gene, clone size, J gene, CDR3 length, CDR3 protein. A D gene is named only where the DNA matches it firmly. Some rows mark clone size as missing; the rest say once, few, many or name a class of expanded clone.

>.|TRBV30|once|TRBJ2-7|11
AWSKQGAFEQY
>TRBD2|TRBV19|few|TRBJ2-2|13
ASNREATGTGELF
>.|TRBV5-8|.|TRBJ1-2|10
ASSPPSYGYT
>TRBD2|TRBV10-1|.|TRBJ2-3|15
ASSGKRGGLAADTQY
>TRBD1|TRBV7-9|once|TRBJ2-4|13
ASSQDRGAKNIQY
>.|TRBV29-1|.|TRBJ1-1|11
SVAAGPNTEAF
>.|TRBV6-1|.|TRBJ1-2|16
ASSEPRRQLLANYGYT
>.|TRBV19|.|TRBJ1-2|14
ASSIGYGTPNYGYT
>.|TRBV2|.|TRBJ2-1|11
ASSSGFYNEQF
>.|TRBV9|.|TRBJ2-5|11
ASSSRTTGTQY
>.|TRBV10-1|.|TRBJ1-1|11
ASSEDRNTEAF
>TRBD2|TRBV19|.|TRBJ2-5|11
ASMGLAGETQY
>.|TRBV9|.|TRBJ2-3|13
ASSVTGTSTDTQY
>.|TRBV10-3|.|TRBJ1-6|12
AISSDSNNSPLH
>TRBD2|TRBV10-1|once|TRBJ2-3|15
ASSRWGSGASTDTQY
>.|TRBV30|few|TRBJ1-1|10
AWSRMNTEAF
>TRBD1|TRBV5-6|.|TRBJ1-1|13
ASSRRGQGLTEAF
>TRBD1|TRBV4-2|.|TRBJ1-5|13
ASSQGNDRDQPQH
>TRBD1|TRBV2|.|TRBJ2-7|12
ASSRDSSSYEQY
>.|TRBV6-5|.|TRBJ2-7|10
ASSAGENEQY
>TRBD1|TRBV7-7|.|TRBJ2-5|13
ASSDPTGGVETQY
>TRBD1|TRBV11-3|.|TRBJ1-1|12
ASSAVSGGTEAF
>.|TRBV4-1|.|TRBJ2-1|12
ASSPFPRNNEQF
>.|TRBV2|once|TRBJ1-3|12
ASSEGRSGNTIY
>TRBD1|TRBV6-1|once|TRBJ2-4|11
ASSTGGANIQY
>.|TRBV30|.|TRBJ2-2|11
AWSPMGTGELF
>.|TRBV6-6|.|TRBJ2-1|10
ASSPSGNEQF
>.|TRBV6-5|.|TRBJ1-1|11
ASSTVQSTEAF
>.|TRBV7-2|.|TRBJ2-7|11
ASSSQRGFEQY
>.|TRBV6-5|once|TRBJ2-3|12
ASSWTRGSDTQY
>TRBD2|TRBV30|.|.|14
AWTRTSGPKYYEQY
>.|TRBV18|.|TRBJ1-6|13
ASSPGFNANSPLH
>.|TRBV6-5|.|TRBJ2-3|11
ASSYGARDTQY
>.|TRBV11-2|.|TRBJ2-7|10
ASSLALAGAY
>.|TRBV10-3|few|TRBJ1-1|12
AISDVKFTTEAF
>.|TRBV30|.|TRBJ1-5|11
AWARDGDQPQH
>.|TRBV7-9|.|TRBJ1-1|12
ASSLLGLHAEAF
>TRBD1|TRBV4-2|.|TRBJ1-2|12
ASSQVVTGEGYT
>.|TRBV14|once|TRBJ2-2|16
ASSQAPLGGINTGELF
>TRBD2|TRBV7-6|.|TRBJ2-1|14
ASSFERGGPLNEQF
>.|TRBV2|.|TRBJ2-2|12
ASSEDEVTGELF
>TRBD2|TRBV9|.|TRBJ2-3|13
ASSVYSGGTDTQY
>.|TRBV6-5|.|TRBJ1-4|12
ASSRGRESEKLF
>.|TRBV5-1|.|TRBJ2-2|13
ASRWTVANTGELF
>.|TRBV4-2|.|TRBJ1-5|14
ASSQNTGAGVQPQH
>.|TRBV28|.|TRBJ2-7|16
ASSSYGRGTSSSYEQY
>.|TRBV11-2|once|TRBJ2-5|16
ASSLGQRTVLEPETQY